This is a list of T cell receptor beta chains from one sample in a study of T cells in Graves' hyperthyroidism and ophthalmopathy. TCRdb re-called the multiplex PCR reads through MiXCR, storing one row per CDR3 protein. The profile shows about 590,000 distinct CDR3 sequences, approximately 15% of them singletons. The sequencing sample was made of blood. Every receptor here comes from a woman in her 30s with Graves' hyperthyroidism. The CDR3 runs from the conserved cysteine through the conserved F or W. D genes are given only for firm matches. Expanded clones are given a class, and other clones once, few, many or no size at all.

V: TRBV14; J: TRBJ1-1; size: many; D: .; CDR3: CASSQGHWNTEAFF; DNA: TGTGCCAGCAGCCAAGGACATTGGAACACTGAAGCTTTCTTT
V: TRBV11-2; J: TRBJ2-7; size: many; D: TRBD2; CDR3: CASSSTGGTRIYEQYF; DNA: TGTGCCAGCAGCTCAACGGGAGGAACTAGGATCTACGAGCAGTACTTC
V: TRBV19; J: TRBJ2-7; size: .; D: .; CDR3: CASSMGVSSYEQYF; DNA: TGTGCCAGTAGTATGGGGGTATCGTCCTACGAGCAGTACTTC
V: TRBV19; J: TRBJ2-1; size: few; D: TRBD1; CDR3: CASSIPRWGQGVNEQFF; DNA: TGTGCCAGTAGTATCCCTCGTTGGGGACAGGGGGTCAATGAGCAGTTCTTC
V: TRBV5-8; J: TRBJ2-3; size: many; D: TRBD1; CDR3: CASSTRTGADTQYF; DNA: TGTGCCAGCAGCACGAGGACAGGTGCAGATACGCAGTATTTT
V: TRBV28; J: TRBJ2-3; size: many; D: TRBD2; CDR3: CASSLTGGITDTQYF; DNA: TGTGCCAGCAGTTTGACGGGAGGGATCACAGATACGCAGTATTTT
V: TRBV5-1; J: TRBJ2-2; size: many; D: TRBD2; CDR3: CASSVGLAGADGELFF; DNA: TGCGCCAGCAGCGTCGGACTAGCGGGAGCAGACGGGGAGCTGTTTTTT
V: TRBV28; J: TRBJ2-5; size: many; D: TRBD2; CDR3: CASSLEGPGLQETQYF; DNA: TGTGCCAGCAGTCTGGAAGGACCGGGACTACAAGAGACCCAGTACTTC
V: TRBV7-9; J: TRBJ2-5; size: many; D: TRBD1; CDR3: CASSLTGVQETQYF; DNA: TGTGCCAGCAGCTTGACAGGGGTGCAGGAGACCCAGTACTTC
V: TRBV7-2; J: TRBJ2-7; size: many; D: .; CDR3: CASTPWESSEQYF; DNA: TGTGCCAGCACCCCGTGGGAGTCGAGCGAGCAGTACTTC
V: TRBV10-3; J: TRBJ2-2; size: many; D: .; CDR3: CAIRAQELTGELFF; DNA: TGTGCCATCAGGGCCCAGGAACTCACCGGGGAGCTGTTTTTT
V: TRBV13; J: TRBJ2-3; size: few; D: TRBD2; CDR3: CASSLKTSGRDTQYF; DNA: TGTGCCAGCAGCTTAAAGACTAGCGGCCGAGATACGCAGTATTTT
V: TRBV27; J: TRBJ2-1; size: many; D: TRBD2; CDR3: CASSRLAGGVGDEQFF; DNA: TGTGCCAGCAGCCGACTAGCGGGAGGGGTGGGCGATGAGCAGTTCTTC
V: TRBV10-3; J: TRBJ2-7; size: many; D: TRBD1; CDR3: CAISRDRAVEQYF; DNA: TGTGCCATCAGCCGGGACAGGGCTGTCGAGCAGTACTTC
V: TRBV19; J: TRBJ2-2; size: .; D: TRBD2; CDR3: CASTSPPGLAGVPGELFF; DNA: TGTGCCAGTACCTCACCCCCGGGACTAGCGGGAGTGCCCGGGGAGCTGTTTTTT
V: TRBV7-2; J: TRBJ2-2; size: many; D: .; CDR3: CASSQRAANTGELFF; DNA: TGTGCCAGCAGCCAGCGGGCGGCGAACACCGGGGAGCTGTTTTTT
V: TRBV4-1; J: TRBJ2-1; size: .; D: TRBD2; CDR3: CASSQESSGRRNEQFF; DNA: TGCGCCAGCAGCCAAGAGTCCAGCGGGAGGCGGAATGAGCAGTTCTTC
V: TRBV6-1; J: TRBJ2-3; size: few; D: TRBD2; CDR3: CASSTTGLAGTDTQYF; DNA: TGTGCCAGCAGCACCACCGGACTAGCGGGCACAGATACGCAGTATTTT
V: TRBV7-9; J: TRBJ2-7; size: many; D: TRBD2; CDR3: CASSPGLAGPSYEQYF; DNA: TGTGCCAGCAGCCCCGGACTAGCGGGTCCCTCCTACGAGCAGTACTTC
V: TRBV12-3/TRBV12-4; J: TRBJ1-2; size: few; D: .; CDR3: CASRPHRATYGYTF; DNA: TGTGCCAGCAGGCCCCACAGGGCTACCTATGGCTACACCTTC
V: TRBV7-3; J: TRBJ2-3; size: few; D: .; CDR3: CASSPIRGTDTQYF; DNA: TGTGCCAGCAGCCCCATTAGGGGGACAGATACGCAGTATTTT
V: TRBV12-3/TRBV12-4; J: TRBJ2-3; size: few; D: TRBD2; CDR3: CASSLASGKISSTDTQYF; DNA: TGTGCCAGCAGTTTAGCGAGCGGGAAGATCAGTAGCACAGATACGCAGTATTTT
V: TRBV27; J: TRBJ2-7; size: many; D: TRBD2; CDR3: CASTREASTGEQYF; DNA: TGTGCCAGCACTCGGGAGGCTTCTACGGGCGAGCAGTACTTC
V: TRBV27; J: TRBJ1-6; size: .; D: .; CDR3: CASSSIQKPLHF; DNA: TGTGCCAGCAGTTCAATACAGAAACCCCTCCACTTT
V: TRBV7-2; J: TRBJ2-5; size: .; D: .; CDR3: CASSLEPRGAQETQYF; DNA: TGTGCCAGCAGCTTAGAACCTCGGGGGGCACAAGAGACCCAGTACTTC
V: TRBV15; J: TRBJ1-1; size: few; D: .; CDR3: CATSPLGGPTEAFF; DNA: TGTGCCACCAGCCCATTGGGGGGACCCACTGAAGCTTTCTTT
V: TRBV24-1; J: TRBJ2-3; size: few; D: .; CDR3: CATSDFRRDDYTDTQYF; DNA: TGTGCCACCAGTGATTTTCGGAGGGACGACTACACAGATACGCAGTATTTT
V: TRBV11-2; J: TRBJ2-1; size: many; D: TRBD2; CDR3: CASSPLSAGVSNEQFF; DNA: TGTGCCAGCAGCCCCCTTTCGGCGGGAGTGAGCAATGAGCAGTTCTTC
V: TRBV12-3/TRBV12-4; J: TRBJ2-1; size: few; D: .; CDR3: CASSLSGLNSYNEQFF; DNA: TGTGCCAGCAGTTTAAGTGGGCTTAACTCCTACAATGAGCAGTTCTTC
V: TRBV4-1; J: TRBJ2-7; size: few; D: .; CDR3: CASSTPPGAADYEQYF; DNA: TGCGCCAGCAGCACGCCTCCCGGAGCGGCAGACTACGAGCAGTACTTC
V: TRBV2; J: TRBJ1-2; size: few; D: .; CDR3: CASTPDWGAGYTF; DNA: TGTGCCAGCACCCCCGATTGGGGTGCTGGCTACACCTTC
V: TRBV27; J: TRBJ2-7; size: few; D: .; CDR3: CASSRNRDSSYEQYF; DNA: TGTGCCAGCAGCCGGAACAGGGATAGCTCCTACGAGCAGTACTTC
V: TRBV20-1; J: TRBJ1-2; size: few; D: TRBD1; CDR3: CSARDAQGVYGYTF; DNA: TGCAGTGCTAGAGATGCGCAGGGGGTCTATGGCTACACCTTC
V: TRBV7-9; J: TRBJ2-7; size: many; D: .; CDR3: CASSYRQAGLGEQYF; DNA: TGTGCCAGCAGCTATCGACAGGCGGGGTTGGGCGAGCAGTACTTC
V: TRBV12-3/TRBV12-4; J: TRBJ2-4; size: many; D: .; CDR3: CASSLTEGYIQYF; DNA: TGTGCCAGCAGTTTAACGGAGGGCTACATTCAGTACTTC
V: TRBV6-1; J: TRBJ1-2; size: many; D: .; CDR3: CASSSEEGRGYTF; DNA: TGTGCCAGCAGTTCCGAGGAGGGGCGAGGCTACACCTTC
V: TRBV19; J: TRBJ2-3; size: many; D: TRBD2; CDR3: CASSHGLAGFTDTQYF; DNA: TGTGCCAGTAGCCATGGACTAGCGGGATTCACAGATACGCAGTATTTT
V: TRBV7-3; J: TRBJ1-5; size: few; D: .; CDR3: CASSLNRPQHF; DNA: TGTGCCAGCAGCTTGAATCGGCCCCAGCATTTT
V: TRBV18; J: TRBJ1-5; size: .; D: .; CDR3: CASSPEGTNQPQHF; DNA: TGTGCCAGCTCACCGGAGGGAACTAATCAGCCCCAGCATTTT
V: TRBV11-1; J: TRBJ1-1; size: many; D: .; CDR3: CASSLNHIEAFF; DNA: TGTGCCAGCAGCTTAAACCATATAGAAGCTTTCTTT
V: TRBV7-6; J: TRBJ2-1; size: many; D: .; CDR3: CASSLTWSSYNEQFF; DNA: TGTGCCAGCAGCCTCACGTGGAGCTCCTACAATGAGCAGTTCTTC
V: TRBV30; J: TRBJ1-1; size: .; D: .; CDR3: CAWSVNLGTEAFF; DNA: TGTGCCTGGAGTGTAAATCTGGGGACTGAAGCTTTCTTT
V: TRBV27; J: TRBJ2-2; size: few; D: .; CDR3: CASSFGRELSGELFF; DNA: TGTGCCAGCAGTTTCGGCAGGGAGCTCAGCGGGGAGCTGTTTTTT
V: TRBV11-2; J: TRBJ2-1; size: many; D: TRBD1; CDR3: CASSSAGGPYNEQFF; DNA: TGTGCCAGCAGCTCCGCAGGGGGACCTTACAATGAGCAGTTCTTC
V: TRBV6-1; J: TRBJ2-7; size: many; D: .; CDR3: CATSGAEISSYEQYF; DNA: TGTGCCACCTCGGGAGCGGAAATCAGCTCCTACGAGCAGTACTTC
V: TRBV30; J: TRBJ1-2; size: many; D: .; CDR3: CAWSVRKGYTF; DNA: TGTGCCTGGAGTGTTAGGAAAGGCTACACCTTC